Below, 17 T cell receptor beta chains from the same sample are listed, as sequenced in a study of blood T cell repertoires in COVID-19. The protocol was immunoSEQ multiplex PCR, while the TCRdb copy is restricted to in-frame clones and leaves out a portion. The top ten clones hold less than 5% of a sample with about 350,000 clones, roughly 89% of them seen once. Material: peripheral blood. The source is a woman aged 60-75 years with COVID-19, enrolled during active disease.

The rearrangement uses TRBV5-1 and TRBJ1-6, with D hard to call. CDR1 and CDR2 (germline): SGHRS, YFSETQ. The V end was cut by 1 base, the J end by 3 bases, with 11 bases between. CDR3 length: 16 residues. CDR3 in DNA: TGCGCCAGCAGCTTGAGCAGTGACTACTATAATTCACCCCTCCACTTT. Protein product: CASSLSSDYYNSPLHF.

This chain joins TRBV11-2 and TRBJ2-1; 7 nucleotides align to TRBD1. The V and J ends lost 3 bases and 2 bases, in that order; junction bases with no gene match: 4. The germline V gene encodes CDR1 SGHAT and CDR2 FQNNGV. This CDR3 region has 15 residues. CDR3 protein: CASSFWQGAYNEQFF. CDR3 DNA: TGTGCCAGCAGCTTCTGGCAGGGGGCCTACAATGAGCAGTTCTTC.

The chain is built from TRBV2 and TRBJ1-1, with D possibly TRBD1 on 6 matching bases. CDR1 and CDR2 from the germline V gene are SNHLY and FYNNEI. V was pared by 7 bases and J by 10 bases, with 19 bases between. The CDR3 sequence is 13 residues long. The CDR3 here is CASKANQGFGAFF. As DNA, the CDR3 is TGTGCCAGCAAAGCAAATCAGGGGTTTGGAGCTTTCTTT.

The rearrangement links TRBV2 to TRBJ2-4, with D tentatively TRBD1 (6 bases). Germline V CDR1 and CDR2: SNHLY, FYNNEI. This CDR3 is built from 15 residues. V dropped 8 bases and J dropped 8 bases, with 22 bases sitting between them. The CDR3 sequence: CASRRHEGEWDIQYF. DNA for the CDR3: TGTGCCAGCCGCCGTCATGAGGGGGAATGGGACATTCAGTACTTC.

The V and J genes are TRBV7-9 and TRBJ2-7; TRBD1 matches at 8 bases. The CDR3 spans 18 residues. With 1 base clipped from V and 0 bases from J, the junction kept 11 bases outside the gene matches. Germline CDR1 SEHNR, CDR2 FQNEAQ (reference sequence). CDR3 coding DNA: TGTGCCAGCAGCTTAGAGGTGGGACAGGCATATAGCTCCTACGAGCAGTACTTC. Amino acid sequence: CASSLEVGQAYSSYEQYF.

This rearrangement joins TRBV5-5 to TRBJ2-7; 7 nucleotides agree with TRBD1. CDR3 length: 14 residues. The germline gives CDR1 SGHKS, CDR2 YYEKEE (reference sequence). The J segment lost 2 bases and the V segment lost 0 bases, leaving 2 bases of the junction unmatched. Here the CDR3 reads CASSLGTGPYEQYF. Here the CDR3 DNA reads TGTGCCAGCAGCTTGGGGACAGGACCCTACGAGCAGTACTTC.

The chain is built from TRBV11-2 and TRBJ1-2; D uncertain. Germline V gene sequence: CDR1 SGHAT, CDR2 FQNNGV. The germline V and J ends were trimmed by 2 bases and 2 bases, with 12 bases remaining between them. CDR3 length: 15 residues. This CDR3 reads CASSLPLSENYGYTF. CDR3 DNA: TGTGCCAGCAGCTTACCTCTTTCAGAAAACTATGGCTACACCTTC. Using reference TRBV11-2 and TRBJ1-2 for the parts outside the CDR3, the full variable domain is EAGVAQSPRYKIIEKRQSVAFWCNPISGHATLYWYQQILGQGPKLLIQFQNNGVVDDSQLPKDRFSAERLKGVDSTLKIQPAKLEDSAVYLCASSLPLSENYGYTFGSGTRLTVV.

The chain uses TRBV3-1 (or the pseudogene TRBV3-2) and TRBJ1-5, with 7 positions matching TRBD1. The CDR3 is 14 amino acids. Unmatched junction bases numbered 5, after V lost 3 bases and J lost 6 bases. The germline V gene encodes CDR1 LGHDT and CDR2 YNNKEL (reference sequence). As DNA, the CDR3 is TGTGCCAGCAGCCAGATGACAGGGAGTCAGCCCCAGCATTTT. Translated, it gives CASSQMTGSQPQHF.

The CDR3 region is CASRGTGGNAGELFF. CDR3 in DNA: TGTGCCAGCAGAGGGACAGGGGGCAATGCCGGGGAGCTGTTTTTT. This rearrangement joins TRBV2 to TRBJ2-2; TRBD1 aligns across 12 bases. The ends lost 6 bases at V and 6 bases at J; junction bases unmatched: 5. CDR1 and CDR2 (germline): SNHLY, FYNNEI. There are 15 residues in the CDR3.

Here the CDR3 reads CASSYSSTSGGTDTQYF. The CDR3 DNA reads TGTGCCAGCAGCTACTCTTCGACTAGCGGGGGCACAGATACGCAGTATTTT. The chain recombines TRBV7-3 with TRBJ2-3, with 11 bases that match TRBD2. The CDR3 length is 17 residues. Trimming cost V 4 bases and J 1 base; bases outside gene matches: 7. Germline V gene data show CDR1 as SGHTA and CDR2 as FQGTGA.

This clone was recorded only once. The chain has TRBV27 and TRBJ1-2, with a tentative D call TRBD1 (5 bases). CDR1 and CDR2 (germline): MNHEY, SMNVEV (reference sequence). Deletions cut 5 bases from V and 8 bases from J, with 18 bases between. The CDR3 loop spans 14 amino acids. The CDR3, as DNA: TGTGCCAGCAGTCCCTCGCGGGGGGTTGAAGGCTACACCTTC. Its translation is CASSPSRGVEGYTF.

In this sample, this clone turned up once. The chain uses TRBV6-5 and TRBJ1-1; 7 bases are shared with TRBD1. Trimming removed 2 bases from V and 7 bases from J; junction bases left unmatched: 7. Germline lookup yields CDR1 MNHEY and CDR2 SVGAGI. The CDR3 has 14 residues. As DNA, the CDR3 is TGTGCCAGCAGTTACACGGGACAGAGAAATGAAGCTTTCTTT. It codes for CASSYTGQRNEAFF.

The rearrangement joins TRBV7-2 to TRBJ2-7; TRBD1 agrees at 10 bases. V was pared by 2 bases and J by 3 bases, with 4 bases of the junction left unmatched. The germline V gene encodes CDR1 SGHTA and CDR2 FQGNSA. This CDR3 has 15 amino acids. The CDR3 nucleotides read TGTGCCAGCAGCTTAAGACAGGGGGCCCACTACGAGCAGTACTTC. Translation gives CASSLRQGAHYEQYF.

This rearrangement joins TRBV29-1 to TRBJ1-2; D is unclear. CDR1 and CDR2 from the germline V gene are SQVTM and ANQGSEA. Trimming pared 6 bases from V and 6 bases from J, leaving 20 bases between. The CDR3 is 14 amino acids. CDR3 sequence (DNA): TGCAGCGTACTATCGGGAATCAACCAGCATGGCTACACCTTC. Translating gives CSVLSGINQHGYTF.

This clone was seen a single time. The junction does not match germline at one end; this may be a read error. The chain joins TRBV6-2 or TRBV6-3 to TRBJ1-2; a weak D match, TRBD1 (5 bases). The CDR3 has 15 residues. Germline V CDR1 and CDR2: MNHEY, SVGEGT. The CDR3 sequence: CASNYQTGSYYGYTF. In DNA form, the CDR3 reads TGTGCCAGCAATTACCAAACAGGATCGTACTATGGCTACACCTTC.

V is TRBV9 and J is TRBJ2-3, with D perhaps TRBD1 (5 bases). This CDR3 has 14 amino acids. Trimming took off 0 bases at V and 1 base at J, with 6 bases between the two ends. Germline V lookup: CDR1 SGDLS, CDR2 YYNGEE. This chain's CDR3 is CASSVAGRTDTQYF. DNA of the CDR3: TGTGCCAGCAGCGTAGCAGGGCGCACAGATACGCAGTATTTT.

The chain couples TRBV28 to TRBJ2-7, with D maybe TRBD1 (6 bases). This CDR3 has 15 amino acids. V gave up 5 bases and J gave up 0 bases, with 14 bases separating them. The V gene's germline CDR1 is MDHEN and CDR2 SYDVKM. The CDR3 bases are TGTGCCAGCAGTCCCAGACAGGCCCACTCCTACGAGCAGTACTTC. This translates into CASSPRQAHSYEQYF.